The T cell receptor beta chain described here comes from a study of shared clonotypes between healthy human individuals. General observations from the study: Clonotype sharing levels among donors were expected to vary with sequencing depth. The genetic and exposure-history diversity represented was limited by few donors.

Only Caucasian adults living in Nashville, Tennessee made up the donor group. Around 90 million PBMCs per unsorted sample were used for genomic DNA. The CDR3 is 16 amino acids. The V segment lost 0 bases and the J segment 3 bases; nucleotides outside the gene matches: 4. Germline CDR1 SGDLS, CDR2 YYNGEE. Sequenced by immunoSEQ multiplex PCR; TCRdb stores in-frame clones only, minus some. Here the sample spans 450,000 to 500,000 clones, around 73% being singletons. Turning to this clone: Its antigen is unidentified. It may be a read error: a sequence one base away is much more abundant. Other nucleotide sequences from this sample produce the same CDR3.

The TCR comes from a woman in her 40s in good health. Some clones in this sample may be carry-over from other donors' samples. Sequenced input: PBMCs. The chain is built from TRBV9 and TRBJ2-7; 12 bases agree with TRBD2. The CDR3, as DNA: TGTGCCAGCAGCGTAGGGCTAGCGGGAGGGATCTACGAGCAGTACTTC. This translates into CASSVGLAGGIYEQYF.